This entry lists 3 T cell receptor beta chains sequenced from one sample in a study of T cell responses to AZD1222 COVID-19 vaccine. Libraries were prepared by immunoSEQ multiplex PCR; TCRdb keeps only in-frame clonotypes and omits some of them. Among over 100,000 clones listed, more than 70% were seen once. The input for sequencing was peripheral blood, taken on day 0 of AZD1222 vaccination. Receptors originate from an adult in good health.

V usage is TRBV12-3 or TRBV12-4 and J usage is TRBJ2-1; D remains ambiguous. Trimming pared 5 bases from V and 7 bases from J, leaving 9 bases between. The CDR3 is 12 residues long. CDR3 region: CASSPLGNEQFF. CDR3 coding DNA: TGTGCCAGCAGTCCCTTGGGTAATGAGCAGTTCTTC.

This chain joins TRBV4-1 and TRBJ1-5; D is undetermined. The CDR3 runs to 15 residues. Trimming cost V 1 base and J 9 bases, with 16 bases left between them. Germline CDR1 and CDR2: MGHRA and YSYEKL. The DNA of the CDR3 is TGCGCCAGCAGCCAAGGCTCCGGGGTAAGGTCGCCCCAGCATTTT. Its protein is CASSQGSGVRSPQHF.

This chain joins TRBV7-2 and TRBJ1-2; 7 positions match TRBD1. This CDR3 spans 13 amino acids. CDR1 is SGHTA and CDR2 is FQGNSA in the germline V gene. After removal of 2 bases from V and 6 bases from J, the junction contained 3 bases not matched to a gene. The CDR3 spells CASSLIQGHGYTF. The CDR3 region has the DNA TGTGCCAGCAGCTTAATACAGGGGCATGGCTACACCTTC.